This T cell receptor (beta chain) was retrieved from a study of blood T cell repertoires in COVID-19. From germline, CDR1 is MNHEY and CDR2 SVGAGI. This CDR3 region has 12 residues. V was pared by 2 bases and J by 7 bases, with 6 bases between. Everyone who took part was roughly 18 to 95 years old, and they came from about 23 US areas. Per the authors' pipeline: Nucleated cell number was recorded as an estimate derived from reference gene primer amplification. Sequencing was performed with immunoSEQ multiplex PCR; in TCRdb, only in-frame clones are kept and a portion is missing. For V, J and clone size, that table is used; D and trimming come from the DNA. The sample lists over 200,000 clones; 86% were seen once.

The chain joins TRBV6-5 to TRBJ2-1; D perhaps matches TRBD2 (6 bases). The source is a man aged 18 to 29 who had recovered from COVID-19. The sequencing sample was made of PBMCs or T cells enriched from blood (not recorded which). DNA of the CDR3: TGTGCCAGCAGTTACGGGGGGAATGAGCAGTTCTTC. Translation: CASSYGGNEQFF.